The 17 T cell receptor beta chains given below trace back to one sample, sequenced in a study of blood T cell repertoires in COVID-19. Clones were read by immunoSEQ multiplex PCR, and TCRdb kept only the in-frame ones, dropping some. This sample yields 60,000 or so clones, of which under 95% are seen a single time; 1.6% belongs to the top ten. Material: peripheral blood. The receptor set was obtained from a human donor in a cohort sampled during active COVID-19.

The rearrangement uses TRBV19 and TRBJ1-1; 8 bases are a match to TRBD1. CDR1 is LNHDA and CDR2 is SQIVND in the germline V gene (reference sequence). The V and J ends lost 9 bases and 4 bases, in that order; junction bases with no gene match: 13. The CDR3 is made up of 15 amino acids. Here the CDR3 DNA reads TGTGCCAGCAAAAGGGGCAGGGGGCCGAGCACTGAAGCTTTCTTT. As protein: CASKRGRGPSTEAFF.

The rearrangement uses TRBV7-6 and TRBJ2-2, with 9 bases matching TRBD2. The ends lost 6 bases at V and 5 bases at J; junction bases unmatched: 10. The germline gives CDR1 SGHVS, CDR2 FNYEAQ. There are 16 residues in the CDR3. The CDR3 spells CASRGSSGVTTGELFF. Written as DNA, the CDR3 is TGTGCCAGCAGGGGGTCTAGCGGGGTCACAACCGGGGAGCTGTTTTTT.

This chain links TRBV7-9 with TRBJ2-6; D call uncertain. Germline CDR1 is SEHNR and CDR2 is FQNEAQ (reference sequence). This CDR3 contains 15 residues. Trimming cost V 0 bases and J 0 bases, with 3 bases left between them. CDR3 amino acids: CASSLASSGANVLTF. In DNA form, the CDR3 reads TGTGCCAGCAGCTTAGCTAGCTCTGGGGCCAACGTCCTGACTTTC. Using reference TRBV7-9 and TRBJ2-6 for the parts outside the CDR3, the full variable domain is DTGVSQNPRHKITKRGQNVTFRCDPISEHNRLYWYRQTLGQGPEFLTYFQNEAQLEKSRLLSDRFSAERPKGSFSTLEIQRTEQGDSAMYLCASSLASSGANVLTFGAGSRLTVL.

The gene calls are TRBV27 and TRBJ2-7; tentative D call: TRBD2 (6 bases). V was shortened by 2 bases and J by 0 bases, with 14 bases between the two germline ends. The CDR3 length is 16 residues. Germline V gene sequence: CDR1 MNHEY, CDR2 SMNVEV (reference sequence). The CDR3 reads CASSLSWGGISYEQYF. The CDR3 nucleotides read TGTGCCAGCAGTTTAAGTTGGGGCGGGATCTCCTACGAGCAGTACTTC.

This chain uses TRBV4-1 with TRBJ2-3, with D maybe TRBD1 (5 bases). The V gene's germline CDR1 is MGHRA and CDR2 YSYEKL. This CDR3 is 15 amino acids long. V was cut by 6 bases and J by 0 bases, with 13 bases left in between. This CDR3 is CASSRLDRSTDTQYF. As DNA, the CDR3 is TGCGCCAGCAGTCGTTTAGACAGAAGCACAGATACGCAGTATTTT.

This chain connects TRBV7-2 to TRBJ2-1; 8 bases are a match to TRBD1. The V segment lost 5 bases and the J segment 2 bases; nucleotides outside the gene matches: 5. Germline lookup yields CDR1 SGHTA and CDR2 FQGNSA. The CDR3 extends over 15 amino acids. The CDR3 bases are TGTGCCAGCAGCGGCCAGGGGGCAACCTACAATGAGCAGTTCTTC. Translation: CASSGQGATYNEQFF. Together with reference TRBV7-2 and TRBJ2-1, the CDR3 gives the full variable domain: GAGVSQSPSNKVTEKGKDVELRCDPISGHTALYWYRQSLGQGLEFLIYFQGNSAPDKSGLPSDRFSAERTGGSVSTLTIQRTQQEDSAVYLCASSGQGATYNEQFFGPGTRLTVL.

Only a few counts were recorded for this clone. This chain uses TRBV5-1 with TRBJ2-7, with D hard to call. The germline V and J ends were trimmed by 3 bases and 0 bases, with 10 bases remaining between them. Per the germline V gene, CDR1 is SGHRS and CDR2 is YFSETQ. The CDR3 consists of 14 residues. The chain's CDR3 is CASSSTTSSYEQYF. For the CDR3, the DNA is TGCGCCAGCAGCTCGACGACAAGCTCCTACGAGCAGTACTTC.

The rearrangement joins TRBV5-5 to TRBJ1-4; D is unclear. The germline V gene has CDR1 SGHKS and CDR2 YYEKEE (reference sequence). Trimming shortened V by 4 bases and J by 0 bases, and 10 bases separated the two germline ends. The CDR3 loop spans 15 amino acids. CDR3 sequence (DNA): TGTGCCAGCAGCCCTTATTATTCAACTAATGAAAAACTGTTTTTT. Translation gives CASSPYYSTNEKLFF.

CDR3: CASSQGEGGKQFF. Written as DNA, the CDR3 is TGCGCCAGCAGCCAAGGCGAGGGCGGAAAGCAGTTCTTC. The chain is built from TRBV4-3 and TRBJ2-1, with a tentative D call TRBD2 (5 bases). V gave up 1 base and J gave up 11 bases, with 12 bases separating them. CDR3 length: 13 residues. CDR1 LGHNA and CDR2 YSLEER come from the germline V gene.

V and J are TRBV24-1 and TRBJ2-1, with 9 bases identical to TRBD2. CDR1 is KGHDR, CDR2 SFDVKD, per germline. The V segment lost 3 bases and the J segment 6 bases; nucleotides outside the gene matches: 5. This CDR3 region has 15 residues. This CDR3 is CATSDEAGGGNEQFF. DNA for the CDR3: TGTGCCACCAGTGATGAAGCGGGAGGAGGCAATGAGCAGTTCTTC.

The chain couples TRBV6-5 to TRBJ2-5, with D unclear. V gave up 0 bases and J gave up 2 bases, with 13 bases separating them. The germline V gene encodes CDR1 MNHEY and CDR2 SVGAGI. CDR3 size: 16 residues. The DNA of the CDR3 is TGTGCCAGCAGTTACTCGATATCGGCAGGACAAGAGACCCAGTACTTC. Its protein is CASSYSISAGQETQYF.

CDR3 sequence: CASSPGTGGSYEQYF. In nucleotides, the CDR3 is TGTGCCAGCAGCCCCGGGACAGGGGGCTCGTACGAGCAGTACTTC. The V call is TRBV6-5, the J call TRBJ2-7; 12 nucleotides line up with TRBD1. The CDR3 extends over 15 amino acids. J gave up 4 bases and V 6 bases, and 7 bases lay outside the gene matches. CDR1 and CDR2 (germline): MNHEY, SVGAGI.

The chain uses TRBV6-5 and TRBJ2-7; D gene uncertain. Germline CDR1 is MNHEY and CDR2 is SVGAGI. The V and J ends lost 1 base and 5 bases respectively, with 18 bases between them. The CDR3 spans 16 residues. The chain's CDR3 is CASSYYQPVGVHEQYF. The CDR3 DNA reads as TGTGCCAGCAGTTACTACCAGCCCGTAGGAGTCCACGAGCAGTACTTC.

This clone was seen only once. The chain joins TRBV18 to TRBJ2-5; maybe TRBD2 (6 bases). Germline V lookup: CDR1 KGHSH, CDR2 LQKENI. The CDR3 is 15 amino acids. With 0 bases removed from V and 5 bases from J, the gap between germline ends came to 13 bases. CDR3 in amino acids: CASSPPEGRPETQYF. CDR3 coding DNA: TGTGCCAGCTCACCACCGGAGGGCAGGCCGGAGACCCAGTACTTC. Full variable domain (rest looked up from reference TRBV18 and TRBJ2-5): NAGVMQNPRHLVRRRGQEARLRCSPMKGHSHVYWYRQLPEEGLKFMVYLQKENIIDESGMPKERFSAEFPKEGPSILRIQQVVRGDSAAYFCASSPPEGRPETQYFGPGTRLLVL.

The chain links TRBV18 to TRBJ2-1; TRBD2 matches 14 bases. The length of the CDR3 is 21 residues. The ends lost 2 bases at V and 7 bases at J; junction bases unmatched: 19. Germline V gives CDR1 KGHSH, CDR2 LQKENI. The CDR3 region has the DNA TGTGCCAGCTCACCAACTAACGTAAGACAGGCGGGACTAGCGGGAGTTAATGAGCAGTTCTTC. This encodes CASSPTNVRQAGLAGVNEQFF.

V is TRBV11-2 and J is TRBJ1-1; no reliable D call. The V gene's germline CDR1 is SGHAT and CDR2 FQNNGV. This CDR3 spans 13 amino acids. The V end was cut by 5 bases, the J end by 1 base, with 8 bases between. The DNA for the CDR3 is TGTGCCAGCAGCGTGACAAAGAACACTGAAGCTTTCTTT. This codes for CASSVTKNTEAFF.

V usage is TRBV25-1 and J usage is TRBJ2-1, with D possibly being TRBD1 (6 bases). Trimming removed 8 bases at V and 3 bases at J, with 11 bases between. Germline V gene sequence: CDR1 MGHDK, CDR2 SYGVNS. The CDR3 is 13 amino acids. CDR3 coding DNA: TGTGCCAGCCGGGGACAAGTCTACAATGAGCAGTTCTTC. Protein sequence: CASRGQVYNEQFF.